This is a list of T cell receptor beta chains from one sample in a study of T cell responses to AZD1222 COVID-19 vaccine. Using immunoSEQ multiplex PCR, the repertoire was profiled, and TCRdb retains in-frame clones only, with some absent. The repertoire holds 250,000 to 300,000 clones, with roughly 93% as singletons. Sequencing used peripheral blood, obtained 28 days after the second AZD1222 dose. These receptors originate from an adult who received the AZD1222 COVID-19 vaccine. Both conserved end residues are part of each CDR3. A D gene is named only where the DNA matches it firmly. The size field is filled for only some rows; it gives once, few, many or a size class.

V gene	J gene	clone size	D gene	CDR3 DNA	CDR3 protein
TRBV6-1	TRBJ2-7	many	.	TGTGCCAGCAGTGAAGGGGCCGGGATCCGTGCCTACGAGCAGTACTTC	CASSEGAGIRAYEQYF
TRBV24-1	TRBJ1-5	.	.	TGTGCCACCAGTGACTCGGACTGGTATCAGCCCCAGCATTTT	CATSDSDWYQPQHF
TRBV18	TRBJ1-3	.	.	TGTGCCAGCTCACCACCTGGAGGATCCCGTCAGAACACCATATATTTT	CASSPPGGSRQNTIYF
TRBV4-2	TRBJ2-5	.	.	TGTGCCAGCAGCCAAGAGGCCGGCAGACAAGAGACCCAGTACTTC	CASSQEAGRQETQYF
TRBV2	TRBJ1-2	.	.	TGTGCCAGGAGACAGGATTCAGCTAACTATGGCTACACCTTC	CARRQDSANYGYTF
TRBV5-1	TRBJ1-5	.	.	TGCGCCAGCAGCCCAACAGGGATCCAGCCCCAGCATTTT	CASSPTGIQPQHF
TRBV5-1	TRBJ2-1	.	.	TGCGCCAGCAGCGTGGACAGGGGCCCTCCGAGCGGGGGGCACAATGAGCAGTTCTTC	CASSVDRGPPSGGHNEQFF
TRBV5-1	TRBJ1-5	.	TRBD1	TGCGCCAGCAGCTTGGGGACGGGACAGGGAATCAACGAGGCCCAGCATTTT	CASSLGTGQGINEAQHF
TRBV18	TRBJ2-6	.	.	TGTGCCAGCTCACCAGTGGCGACTGGGGCCAACGTCCTGACTTTC	CASSPVATGANVLTF
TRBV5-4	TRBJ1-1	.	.	TGTGCCAGCAGCTCAGGAACAGGGCTCAACACTGAAGCTTTCTTT	CASSSGTGLNTEAFF
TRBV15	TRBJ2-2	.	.	TGTGCCACCAGCAGATATGGGACCGGGGAGCTGTTTTTT	CATSRYGTGELFF
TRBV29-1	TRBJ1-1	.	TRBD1	TGCAGCGCAGGGGGCGCCGCCACTGAAGCTTTCTTT	CSAGGAATEAFF
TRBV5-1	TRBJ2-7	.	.	TGCGCCAGCAGCCCTGGTGGGTCGGTACACTACGAGCAGTACTTC	CASSPGGSVHYEQYF
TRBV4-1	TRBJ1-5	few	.	TGCGCCAGCAGCCAAACGGGACTCCTATCCCAGCCCCAGCATTTT	CASSQTGLLSQPQHF
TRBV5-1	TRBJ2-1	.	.	TGCGCCAGCAGCTTGGGGGGACCCCGGAACAGCCTCTCCTACAATGAGCAGTTCTTC	CASSLGGPRNSLSYNEQFF
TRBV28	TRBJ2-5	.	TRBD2	TGTGCCAGCAGTCCCTGGACTAGCGGGCCACCATGGGCCCAGTACTTC	CASSPWTSGPPWAQYF
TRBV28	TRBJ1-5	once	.	TGTGCCAGCAGCCTCCTCAATCAGCCCCAGCATTTT	CASSLLNQPQHF
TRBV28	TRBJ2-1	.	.	TGTGCCAGTGGGCTCGCGGTCTACAATGAGCAGTTCTTC	CASGLAVYNEQFF
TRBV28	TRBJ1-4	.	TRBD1	TGTGCCAGCAGACTACAGGGGTTGGACGAAAAACTGTTTTTT	CASRLQGLDEKLFF
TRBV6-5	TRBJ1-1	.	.	TGTGCCAGCAGTCAACATACAGACGCTGAAGCTTTCTTT	CASSQHTDAEAFF
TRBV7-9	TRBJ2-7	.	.	TGTGCCAGCAGCCCAGCGACCGGGACAAACACCTACGAGCAGTACTTC	CASSPATGTNTYEQYF
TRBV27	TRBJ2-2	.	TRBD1	TGTGCCAGCACTGACAGGGTATTATCCGGGGAGCTGTTTTTT	CASTDRVLSGELFF
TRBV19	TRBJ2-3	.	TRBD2	TGTGCCAGTAGTCGGTCGGGGGGAGATACGCAGTATTTT	CASSRSGGDTQYF
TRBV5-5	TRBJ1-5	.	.	TGTGCCAGCAGCTTGGCCGGCAGGACGAGCAATCAGCCCCAGCATTTT	CASSLAGRTSNQPQHF
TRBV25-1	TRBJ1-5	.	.	TGTGCCAGCAGCCAAACAGGGTTTAATCAGCCCCAGCATTTT	CASSQTGFNQPQHF
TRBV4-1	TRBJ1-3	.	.	TGCGCCAGCAGAGAATTAGGGGTTCGGGTAGGGAGCTCTGGAAACACCATATATTTT	CASRELGVRVGSSGNTIYF
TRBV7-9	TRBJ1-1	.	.	TGTGCCAGCAGCCGCGGAAACACTGAAGCTTTCTTT	CASSRGNTEAFF
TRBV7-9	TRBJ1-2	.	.	TGTGCCAGCAGTCGGACAGCCTCTTTCTATGGCTACACCTTC	CASSRTASFYGYTF
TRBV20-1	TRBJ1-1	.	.	TGCAGTCCGGAGGGGCCCACTGAAGCTTTCTTT	CSPEGPTEAFF
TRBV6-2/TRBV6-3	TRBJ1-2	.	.	TGTGCCAGCAGTTACTCAGCCTCCCCGGGTGGCTACACCTTC	CASSYSASPGGYTF
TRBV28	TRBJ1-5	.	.	TGTGCCAGCCAGGGAAGCAATCAGCCCCAGCATTTT	CASQGSNQPQHF
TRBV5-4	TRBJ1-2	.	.	TGTGCCAGCAGCTTTCGGGGAAGCTATGGCTACACCTTC	CASSFRGSYGYTF
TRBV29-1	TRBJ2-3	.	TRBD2	TGCAGCGTCCGGACTAGCGGGAGAGCCACAGATACGCAGTATTTT	CSVRTSGRATDTQYF
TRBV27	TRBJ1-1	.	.	TGTGCCAGCAGTTTAGAGGGTCGGCGGGGGGGAACTGAAGCTTTCTTT	CASSLEGRRGGTEAFF
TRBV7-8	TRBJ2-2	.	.	TGTGCCAGCAGCTTGGTGTGGGGCAGGAACGGGGAGCTGTTTTTT	CASSLVWGRNGELFF
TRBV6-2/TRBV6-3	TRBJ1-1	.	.	TGTGCCAGCAGCCCGGACGGGAACACTGAAGCTTTCTTT	CASSPDGNTEAFF
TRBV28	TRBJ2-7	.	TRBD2	TGTGCCAGCAGTCCAGGCGGGGGGAGCTCCTACGAGCAGTACTTC	CASSPGGGSSYEQYF
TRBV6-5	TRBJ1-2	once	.	TGTGCCAGCAGTTACTCTTCACGGAGCTATGGCTACACCTTC	CASSYSSRSYGYTF
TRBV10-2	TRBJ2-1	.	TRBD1	TGCGCCAGCAGTGGGTTGACAGGGGCGGATGAGCAGTTCTTC	CASSGLTGADEQFF
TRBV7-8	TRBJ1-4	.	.	TGTGCCAGCAGCCGCAAGTGGTGGGCGGCTCAGGGTAGTAATGAAAAACTGTTTTTT	CASSRKWWAAQGSNEKLFF
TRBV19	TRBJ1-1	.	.	TGTGCCAGTAGTGGCGCGGGGGGGGAGGCTGAAGCTTTCTTT	CASSGAGGEAEAFF
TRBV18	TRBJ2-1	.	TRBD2	TGTGCCAGCTCACCATCTTTTGGGCTAGCGGGGGCCAATGAGCAGTTCTTC	CASSPSFGLAGANEQFF
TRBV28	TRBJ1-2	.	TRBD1	TGTGCCAGCAGTTTATCCGGACAGGTCTATGGCTACACCTTC	CASSLSGQVYGYTF
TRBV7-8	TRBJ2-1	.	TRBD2	TGTGCCAGCAGCTTAGGTGGGACTAGCGGGGCTAGCTCCTACAATGAGCAGTTCTTC	CASSLGGTSGASSYNEQFF
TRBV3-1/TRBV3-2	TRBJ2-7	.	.	TGTGCCAGCAGCCAAGTCGCCGGAAGCCGCTACGAGCAGTACTTC	CASSQVAGSRYEQYF
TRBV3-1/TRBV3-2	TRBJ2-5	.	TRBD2	TGTGCCAGCAGCCAAGCGAGCGGGGGGGCAGAGACCCAGTACTTC	CASSQASGGAETQYF
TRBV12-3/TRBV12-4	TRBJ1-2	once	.	TGTGCCAGCAGTACACAGGTGCTCTATGGCTACACCTTC	CASSTQVLYGYTF
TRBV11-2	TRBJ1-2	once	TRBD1	TGTGCCAGCAGCCGCCGACAGGGGAACTATGGCTACACCTTC	CASSRRQGNYGYTF
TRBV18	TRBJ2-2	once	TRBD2	TGTGCCAGCTCATCCCAGGGAGGGAGCACCGGGGAGCTGTTTTTT	CASSSQGGSTGELFF
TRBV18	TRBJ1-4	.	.	TGTGCCAGCTCACCAAACACCGGGACACGAAAACTGTTTTTT	CASSPNTGTRKLFF
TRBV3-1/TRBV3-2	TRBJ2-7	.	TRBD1	TGTGCCAGCAGCCCATCCGGGACAGGGACCTACGAGCAGTACTTC	CASSPSGTGTYEQYF
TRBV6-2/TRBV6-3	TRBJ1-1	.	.	TGTGCCAGCAGTTGCTCGAGAGGCGGGGGGTTTGTGGCTGAAGCTTTCTTT	CASSCSRGGGFVAEAFF
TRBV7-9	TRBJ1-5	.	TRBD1	TGTGCCAGCAGCTTACCGGGACAGAATCAGCCCCAGCATTTT	CASSLPGQNQPQHF
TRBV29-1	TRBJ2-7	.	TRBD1	TGCAGCGTTGTTCAGGGGGCAGGCGAGCAGTACTTC	CSVVQGAGEQYF
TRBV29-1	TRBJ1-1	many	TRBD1	TGCAGCGGCTGGACAGGGGAAGGCACTGAAGCTTTCTTT	CSGWTGEGTEAFF